Sequencing of this TCR beta chain was carried out in a study of cytomegalovirus exposure and HLA in healthy donors. Broader study findings: CMV antigen specificity of a few CMV-associated chains was confirmed in vitro. Listed as cytomegalovirus-associated were 150 or so TCR beta chains. One later analysis, an examination of the 90 to 150 validation repertoires, found that first-cohort TCR clusters tended to co-occur in them.

This clone was observed a few times. Its cognate antigen is unknown. The same CDR3 arises from other DNA sequences in this sample as well. A 120-subject validation cohort, separate from the approximately 670-subject first cohort, supplied the donors. From germline, CDR1 is SGHTA and CDR2 FQGNSA. This CDR3 region has 13 residues. Trimming pared 0 bases from V and 3 bases from J, leaving 6 bases between. The assay was immunoSEQ multiplex PCR, and TCRdb's table has in-frame clones only and misses some. The sample contains approximately 160,000 clones, 70% to 90% of which appear only once. Sequencing was performed on PBMCs. The receptor was isolated from a man aged 30-40 years in good health and CMV-seropositive. The chain uses TRBV7-2 and TRBJ2-7, with TRBD1 as a possible D gene (6 bases). The CDR3 protein is CASSLADSYEQYF. For the CDR3, the DNA is TGTGCCAGCAGCTTAGCGGACAGCTACGAGCAGTACTTC. The variable domain in full, with the rest retrieved from reference TRBV7-2 and TRBJ2-7, is GAGVSQSPSNKVTEKGKDVELRCDPISGHTALYWYRQSLGQGLEFLIYFQGNSAPDKSGLPSDRFSAERTGGSVSTLTIQRTQQEDSAVYLCASSLADSYEQYFGPGTRLTVT.